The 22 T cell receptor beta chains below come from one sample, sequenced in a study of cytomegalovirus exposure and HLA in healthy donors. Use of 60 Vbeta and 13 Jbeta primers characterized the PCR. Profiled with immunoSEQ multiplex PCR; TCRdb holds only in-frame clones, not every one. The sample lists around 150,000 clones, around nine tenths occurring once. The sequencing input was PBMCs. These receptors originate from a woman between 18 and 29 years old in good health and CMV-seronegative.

The CDR3 reads CASSFPSYRGDTYNEQFF. In DNA, the CDR3 is TGTGCCAGCAGCTTCCCTTCTTATCGCGGTGATACCTACAATGAGCAGTTCTTC. This rearrangement joins TRBV7-9 to TRBJ2-1; no firm D call. The V gene lost 3 bases and the J gene lost 2 bases, with 20 bases spanning the gap. The CDR3 has 18 residues. The germline CDR1 and CDR2 sequences are SEHNR and FQNEAQ (reference sequence).

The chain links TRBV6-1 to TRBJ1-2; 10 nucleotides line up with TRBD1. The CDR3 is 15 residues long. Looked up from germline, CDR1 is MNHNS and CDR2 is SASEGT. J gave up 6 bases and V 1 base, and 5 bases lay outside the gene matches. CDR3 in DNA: TGTGCCAGCAGTGAAGAGGGACAGGGGATGGATGGCTACACCTTC. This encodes CASSEEGQGMDGYTF.

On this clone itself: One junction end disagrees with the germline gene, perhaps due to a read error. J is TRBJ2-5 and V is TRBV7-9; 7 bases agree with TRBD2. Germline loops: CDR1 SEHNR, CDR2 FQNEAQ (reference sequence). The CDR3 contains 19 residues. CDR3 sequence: CSSSLVLSSGNSGRETQYF. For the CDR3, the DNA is TGTTCCAGCAGCTTAGTTCTATCTAGCGGAAACTCGGGACGGGAGACCCAGTACTTC.

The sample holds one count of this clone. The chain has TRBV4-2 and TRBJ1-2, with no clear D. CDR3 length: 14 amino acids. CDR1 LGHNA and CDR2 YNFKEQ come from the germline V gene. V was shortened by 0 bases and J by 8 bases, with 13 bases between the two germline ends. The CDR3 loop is CASSQESLRGGYTF. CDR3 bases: TGTGCCAGCAGCCAAGAGTCATTACGAGGAGGCTACACCTTC.

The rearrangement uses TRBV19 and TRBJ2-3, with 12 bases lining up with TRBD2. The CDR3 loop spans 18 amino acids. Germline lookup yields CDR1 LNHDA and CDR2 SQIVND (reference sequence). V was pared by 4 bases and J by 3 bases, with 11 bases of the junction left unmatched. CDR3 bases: TGTGCCAGTAGTACCGACGCCCCCCTAGCGGGGGGGACAGATACGCAGTATTTT. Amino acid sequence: CASSTDAPLAGGTDTQYF. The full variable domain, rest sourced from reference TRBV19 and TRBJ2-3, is DGGITQSPKYLFRKEGQNVTLSCEQNLNHDAMYWYRQDPGQGLRLIYYSQIVNDFQKGDIAEGYSVSREKKESFPLTVTSAQKNPTAFYLCASSTDAPLAGGTDTQYFGPGTRLTVL.

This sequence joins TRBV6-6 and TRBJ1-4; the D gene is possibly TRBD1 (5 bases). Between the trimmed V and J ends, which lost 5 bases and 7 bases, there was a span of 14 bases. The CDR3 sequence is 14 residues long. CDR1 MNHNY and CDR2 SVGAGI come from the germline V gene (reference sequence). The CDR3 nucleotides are TGTGCCAGCAGTGACCGCGGGGCTCCTGAAAAACTGTTTTTT. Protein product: CASSDRGAPEKLFF.

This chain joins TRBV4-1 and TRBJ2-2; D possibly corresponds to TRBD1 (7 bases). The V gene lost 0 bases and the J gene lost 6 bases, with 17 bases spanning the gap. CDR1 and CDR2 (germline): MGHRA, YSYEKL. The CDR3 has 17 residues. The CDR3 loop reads CASSQEGLTGEAGELFF. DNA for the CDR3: TGCGCCAGCAGCCAAGAGGGCTTAACAGGGGAGGCCGGGGAGCTGTTTTTT.

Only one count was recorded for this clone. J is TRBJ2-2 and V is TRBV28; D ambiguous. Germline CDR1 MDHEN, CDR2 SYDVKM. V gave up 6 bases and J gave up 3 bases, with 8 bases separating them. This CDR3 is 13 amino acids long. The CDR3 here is CASSPSYTGELFF. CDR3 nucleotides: TGTGCCAGCAGCCCAAGCTACACCGGGGAGCTGTTTTTT.

CDR3 in DNA: TGTGCCAGTAGTTTCGAGCGGGGGGGAACAGATACGCAGTATTTT. It is translated as CASSFERGGTDTQYF. The J gene is TRBJ2-3, the V gene TRBV19; 10 nucleotides match TRBD2. Trimming took 5 bases from V and 3 from J; bases not matched to a gene: 5. This CDR3 comprises 15 residues. The germline gives CDR1 LNHDA, CDR2 SQIVND (reference sequence).

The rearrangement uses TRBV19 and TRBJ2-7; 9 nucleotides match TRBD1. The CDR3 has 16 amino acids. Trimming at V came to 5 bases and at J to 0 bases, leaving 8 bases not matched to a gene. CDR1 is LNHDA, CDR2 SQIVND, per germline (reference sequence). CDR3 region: CASSAGQGISSYEQYF. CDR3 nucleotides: TGTGCCAGTAGTGCGGGACAGGGTATAAGCTCCTACGAGCAGTACTTC.

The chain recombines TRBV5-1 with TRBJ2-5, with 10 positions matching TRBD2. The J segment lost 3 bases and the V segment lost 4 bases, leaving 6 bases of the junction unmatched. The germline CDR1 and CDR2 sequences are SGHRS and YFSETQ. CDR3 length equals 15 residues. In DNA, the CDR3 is TGCGCCAGCAGCCGGGGACTAGCGCCGGAAGAGACCCAGTACTTC. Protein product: CASSRGLAPEETQYF.

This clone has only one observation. CDR3: CASSSGQGYGYTF. As DNA, the CDR3 is TGTGCCAGCAGTTCGGGACAGGGTTATGGCTACACCTTC. The chain recombines TRBV6-5 with TRBJ1-2; 9 bases map to TRBD1. Germline CDR1 and CDR2: MNHEY and SVGAGI. With 4 bases clipped from V and 5 bases from J, the junction kept 2 bases outside the gene matches. The CDR3 sequence is 13 residues long.

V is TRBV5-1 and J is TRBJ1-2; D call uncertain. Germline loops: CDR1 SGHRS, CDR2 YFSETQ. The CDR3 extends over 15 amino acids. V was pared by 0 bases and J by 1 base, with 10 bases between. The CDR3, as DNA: TGCGCCAGCAGCTTGGTGCCGGGGTTTAACTATGGCTACACCTTC. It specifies CASSLVPGFNYGYTF.

CDR3 region: CASSQSRTAFSSYNSPLHF. The CDR3 coding sequence is TGCGCCAGCAGTCAATCGAGGACAGCCTTCAGCTCCTATAATTCACCCCTCCACTTT. The V gene is TRBV23-1, the J gene TRBJ1-6; D is perhaps TRBD1 (6 bases). TRBV23-1 is an ORF; its function is uncertain. The length of the CDR3 is 19 residues. V lost 0 bases and J lost 0, with 15 bases in between.

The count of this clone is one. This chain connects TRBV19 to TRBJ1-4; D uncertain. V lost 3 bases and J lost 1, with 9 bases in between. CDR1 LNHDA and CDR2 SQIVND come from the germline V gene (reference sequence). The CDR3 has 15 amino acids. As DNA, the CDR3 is TGTGCCAGTAGTATTGCGGGCAGAACTAATGAAAAACTGTTTTTT. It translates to CASSIAGRTNEKLFF. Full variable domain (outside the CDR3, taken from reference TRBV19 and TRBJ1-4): DGGITQSPKYLFRKEGQNVTLSCEQNLNHDAMYWYRQDPGQGLRLIYYSQIVNDFQKGDIAEGYSVSREKKESFPLTVTSAQKNPTAFYLCASSIAGRTNEKLFFGSGTQLSVL.

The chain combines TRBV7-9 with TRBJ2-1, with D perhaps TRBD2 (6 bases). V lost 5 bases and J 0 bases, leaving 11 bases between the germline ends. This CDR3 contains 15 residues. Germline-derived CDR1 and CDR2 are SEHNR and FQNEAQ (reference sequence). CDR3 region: CASSPAGSSYNEQFF. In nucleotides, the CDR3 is TGTGCCAGCAGCCCGGCGGGGAGCTCCTACAATGAGCAGTTCTTC.

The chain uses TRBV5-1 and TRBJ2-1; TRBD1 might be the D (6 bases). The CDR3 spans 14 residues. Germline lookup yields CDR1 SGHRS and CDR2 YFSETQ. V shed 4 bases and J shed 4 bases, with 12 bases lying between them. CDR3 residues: CASSLGQSYNEQFF. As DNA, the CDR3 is TGCGCCAGCAGCCTAGGACAGTCTTACAATGAGCAGTTCTTC.

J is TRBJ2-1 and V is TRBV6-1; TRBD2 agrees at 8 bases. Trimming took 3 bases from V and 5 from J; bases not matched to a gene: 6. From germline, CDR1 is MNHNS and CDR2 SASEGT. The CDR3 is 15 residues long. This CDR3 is CASSDMREANNEQFF. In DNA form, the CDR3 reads TGTGCCAGCAGTGATATGCGGGAGGCCAACAATGAGCAGTTCTTC.

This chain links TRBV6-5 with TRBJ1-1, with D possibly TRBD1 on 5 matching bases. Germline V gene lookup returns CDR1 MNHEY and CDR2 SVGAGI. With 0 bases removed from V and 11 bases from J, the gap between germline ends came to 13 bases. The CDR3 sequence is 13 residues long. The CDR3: CASSYSAQVGAFF. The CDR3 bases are TGTGCCAGCAGTTACTCGGCACAGGTAGGGGCTTTCTTT.

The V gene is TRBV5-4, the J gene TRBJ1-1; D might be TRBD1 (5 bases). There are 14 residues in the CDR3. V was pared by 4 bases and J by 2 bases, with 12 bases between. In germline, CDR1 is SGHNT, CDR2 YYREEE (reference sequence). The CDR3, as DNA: TGTGCCAGCAGCCCGACGGGGGATAACACTGAAGCTTTCTTT. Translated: CASSPTGDNTEAFF.

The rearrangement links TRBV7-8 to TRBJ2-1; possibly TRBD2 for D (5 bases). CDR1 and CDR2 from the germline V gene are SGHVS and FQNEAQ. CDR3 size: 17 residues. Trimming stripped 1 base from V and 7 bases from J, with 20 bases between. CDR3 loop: CASSLGRIAPIGNEQFF. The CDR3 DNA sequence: TGTGCCAGCAGCTTAGGGAGGATCGCCCCGATAGGAAATGAGCAGTTCTTC.

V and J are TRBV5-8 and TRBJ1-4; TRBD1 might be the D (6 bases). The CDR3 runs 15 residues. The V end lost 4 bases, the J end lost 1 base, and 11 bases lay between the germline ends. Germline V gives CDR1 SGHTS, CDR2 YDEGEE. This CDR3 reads CASSQRGRTNEKLFF. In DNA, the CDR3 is TGTGCCAGCAGCCAGAGGGGGAGAACTAATGAAAAACTGTTTTTT.